These T cell receptor beta chains were read from a single sample in a study of T cells expressing NK-cell markers. Reanalyzing the 5' RACE reads, TCRdb keeps one entry per CDR3 protein, without DNA. In total, the table holds 400,000 or so distinct CDR3 sequences. Sequences were obtained from blood T cells: a sorted CD56 or NKG2C T cell subset, CD4+ or CD8+ T cells, or bulk PBMC T cells (not recorded which). The receptors stem from a woman between 45 and 65 years old in good health. The CDR3 runs from the conserved cysteine through the conserved F or W.

j_gene: TRBJ2-7; v_gene: TRBV20-1; CDR3aa: CSARGRGLGADGYEQYF
j_gene: TRBJ2-5; v_gene: TRBV5-5; CDR3aa: CASSFGFQETQYF
j_gene: TRBJ1-2; v_gene: TRBV20-1; CDR3aa: CSASLQGSNYGYTF
j_gene: TRBJ2-2; v_gene: TRBV9; CDR3aa: CASSARDRGRPGELFF
j_gene: TRBJ2-1; v_gene: TRBV20-1; CDR3aa: CSAREWGGSIDEQFF
j_gene: TRBJ2-1; v_gene: TRBV11-2; CDR3aa: CASSLRLASYNEQFF
j_gene: TRBJ2-2; v_gene: TRBV12-3/TRBV12-4; CDR3aa: CASSRGVLTGELFF
j_gene: TRBJ2-2; v_gene: TRBV11-2; CDR3aa: CASRVTISPGAGELFF
j_gene: TRBJ2-4; v_gene: TRBV6-6; CDR3aa: CASSYSKGDRGFSLAKNIQYF
j_gene: TRBJ2-1; v_gene: TRBV5-1; CDR3aa: CASSWGKREAEQFF
j_gene: TRBJ2-3; v_gene: TRBV18; CDR3aa: CASSPSGTDTQYF
j_gene: TRBJ2-2; v_gene: TRBV10-1; CDR3aa: CASRPTGVSGELFF
j_gene: TRBJ1-2; v_gene: TRBV20-1; CDR3aa: CSATSGDREYGYTF
j_gene: TRBJ2-7; v_gene: TRBV20-1; CDR3aa: CSARDPQASYEQYF
j_gene: TRBJ2-7; v_gene: TRBV2; CDR3aa: CADRLAGAHEQYF
j_gene: TRBJ2-7; v_gene: TRBV18; CDR3aa: CASSPPRGDDYEQYF
j_gene: TRBJ1-2; v_gene: TRBV7-2; CDR3aa: CASSRDRYNYGYTF
j_gene: TRBJ1-1; v_gene: TRBV4-1; CDR3aa: CASSPWTAEVREAFF
j_gene: TRBJ2-3; v_gene: TRBV5-1; CDR3aa: CASSLPLAEPDTQYF
j_gene: TRBJ2-5; v_gene: TRBV15; CDR3aa: CATSRALTGEETQYF
j_gene: TRBJ2-1; v_gene: TRBV6-5; CDR3aa: CASRRGASYNEQFF
j_gene: TRBJ2-5; v_gene: TRBV10-3; CDR3aa: CAIALGGPQETQYF
j_gene: TRBJ2-7; v_gene: TRBV20-1; CDR3aa: CSARGGRKYEQYF
j_gene: TRBJ2-1; v_gene: TRBV5-1; CDR3aa: CASSLTTGLDFYNEQFF